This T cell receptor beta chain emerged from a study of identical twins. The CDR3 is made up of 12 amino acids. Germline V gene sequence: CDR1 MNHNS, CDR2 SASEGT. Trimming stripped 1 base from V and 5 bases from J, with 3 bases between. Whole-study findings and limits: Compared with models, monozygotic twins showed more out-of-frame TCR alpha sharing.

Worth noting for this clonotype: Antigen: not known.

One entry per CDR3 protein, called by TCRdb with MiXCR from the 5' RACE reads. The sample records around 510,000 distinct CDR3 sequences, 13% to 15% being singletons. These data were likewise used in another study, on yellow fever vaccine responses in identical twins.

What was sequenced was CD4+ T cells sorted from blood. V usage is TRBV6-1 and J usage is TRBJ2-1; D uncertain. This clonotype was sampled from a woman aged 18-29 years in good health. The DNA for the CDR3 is TGTGCCAGCAGTGAAGGGGACAATGAGCAGTTCTTC. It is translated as CASSEGDNEQFF.